This entry features one TCR beta chain sequence. The same CDR3 can be traced to other DNA sequences in this sample. The CDR3 spans 14 residues. Germline V gives CDR1 SGHTA, CDR2 FQGTGA. V shed 5 bases and J shed 2 bases, with 12 bases lying between them. This entry is derived from a study of blood T cell repertoires in COVID-19. Measured with immunoSEQ multiplex PCR; TCRdb has only the in-frame clones, and not every one. The sample has 19,000 or so clones; approximately 90% are singletons. The specimen was peripheral blood. This clonotype was sampled from a man aged 40-49 years with active COVID-19. The chain carries TRBV7-3 and TRBJ2-5, with no clear D. CDR3 region: CASSPTGLQETQYF. The CDR3 DNA is TGTGCCAGCAGCCCCACGGGTCTACAAGAGACCCAGTACTTC.